A selection of T cell receptor beta chains follows, all from one sample in a study of T cells after yellow fever vaccination. TCRdb fed the 5' RACE reads into MiXCR, producing one record per CDR3 protein. The data contain roughly 310,000 distinct CDR3 sequences, around 3.6% of them seen just once; the ten biggest clones take up 20% to 30%. The sequenced sample was PBMCs, obtained on the day of the yellow fever booster vaccination. Receptor source: a man younger than 35 who received the YFV17D yellow fever vaccine. The CDR3 runs from the conserved cysteine through the conserved F or W. D genes are given only for firm matches. Clone size appears in some rows only: once, few, many, or a class for an expanded clone.

d_call: NA
clone_size: many
v_call: TRBV11-2
j_call: TRBJ2-1
cdr3_nt: TGTGCCAGCAGCTTAGGCGACAGCTCCTACAATGAGCAGTTCTTC
cdr3_aa: CASSLGDSSYNEQFF

d_call: NA
clone_size: many
v_call: TRBV4-3
j_call: TRBJ1-6
cdr3_nt: TGCGCCAGCAGCCAAGACGGGGGCGGTAATTCACCCCTCCACTTT
cdr3_aa: CASSQDGGGNSPLHF

d_call: TRBD2
clone_size: NA
v_call: TRBV19
j_call: TRBJ2-3
cdr3_nt: TGTGCCAGTAGTATCGAAGCGGGGGGACCCAATTACACAGATACGCAGTATTTT
cdr3_aa: CASSIEAGGPNYTDTQYF

d_call: NA
clone_size: many
v_call: TRBV20-1
j_call: TRBJ2-5
cdr3_nt: TGCAGTGCTAGTATAGTTCCTAAAGAGACCCAGTACTTC
cdr3_aa: CSASIVPKETQYF

d_call: TRBD1
clone_size: many
v_call: TRBV7-9
j_call: TRBJ1-1
cdr3_nt: TGTGCCAGCAGCCTCAGGGGGGATAACACTGAAGCTTTCTTT
cdr3_aa: CASSLRGDNTEAFF

d_call: TRBD2
clone_size: many
v_call: TRBV5-1
j_call: TRBJ2-5
cdr3_nt: TGCGCCAGCAGCTCGGGACTAGCGGGGGGCCCCTTTCAAGAGACCCAGTACTTC
cdr3_aa: CASSSGLAGGPFQETQYF

d_call: NA
clone_size: few
v_call: TRBV5-4
j_call: TRBJ2-2
cdr3_nt: TGTGCCAGCAGCCACGGCCCCAGGGGAGAGAACACCGGGGAGCTGTTTTTT
cdr3_aa: CASSHGPRGENTGELFF

d_call: NA
clone_size: NA
v_call: TRBV12-3/TRBV12-4
j_call: TRBJ2-6
cdr3_nt: TGTGCCAGCAGTTTTCGGGCAGGGCGATCCTCCTCTGGGGCCAACGTCCTGACTTTC
cdr3_aa: CASSFRAGRSSSGANVLTF

d_call: TRBD1
clone_size: many
v_call: TRBV4-3
j_call: TRBJ2-6
cdr3_nt: TGCGCCAGCAGCAGCCGACAGGGCGGCTCTGGGGCCAACGTCCTGACTTTC
cdr3_aa: CASSSRQGGSGANVLTF

d_call: NA
clone_size: few
v_call: TRBV11-2
j_call: TRBJ2-1
cdr3_nt: TGTGCCAGCAGTTCGGACAGCCTTAGGCAGTTCTTC
cdr3_aa: CASSSDSLRQFF

d_call: NA
clone_size: many
v_call: TRBV7-2
j_call: TRBJ1-2
cdr3_nt: TGTGCCAGCAGCTTATTAGGCAGGGTGGAGTATGGCTACACCTTC
cdr3_aa: CASSLLGRVEYGYTF

d_call: TRBD1
clone_size: many
v_call: TRBV20-1
j_call: TRBJ1-5
cdr3_nt: TGCAGTACGTACGACAGGGGATACAATCAGCCCCAGCATTTT
cdr3_aa: CSTYDRGYNQPQHF

d_call: TRBD1
clone_size: few
v_call: TRBV7-2
j_call: TRBJ1-4
cdr3_nt: TGTGCCAGCAGCCGTCCCGGGACAGGGTTCGAACTGTTTTTT
cdr3_aa: CASSRPGTGFELFF

d_call: NA
clone_size: few
v_call: TRBV7-2
j_call: TRBJ2-2
cdr3_nt: TGTGCCAGCAGCTTAGCCACAGCATACGGGGAGCTGTTTTTT
cdr3_aa: CASSLATAYGELFF

d_call: TRBD1
clone_size: NA
v_call: TRBV12-3/TRBV12-4
j_call: TRBJ2-7
cdr3_nt: TGTGCCAGCAGTTTAAGCCACCGATTCAAGACAGGGGGGGAATCATTCGCCTACGAGCAGTACTTC
cdr3_aa: CASSLSHRFKTGGESFAYEQYF

d_call: TRBD1
clone_size: NA
v_call: TRBV13
j_call: TRBJ2-2
cdr3_nt: TGTGCCAGCAGCATGGGACAGGGAGTCCCCGGGGAGCTGTTTTTT
cdr3_aa: CASSMGQGVPGELFF

d_call: TRBD2
clone_size: few
v_call: TRBV2
j_call: TRBJ2-1
cdr3_nt: TGTGCCAGTGAGCGGGGAGGCTCCTACAATGAGCAGTTCTTC
cdr3_aa: CASERGGSYNEQFF

d_call: TRBD1
clone_size: many
v_call: TRBV6-5
j_call: TRBJ1-3
cdr3_nt: TGTGCCAGCAGTTACTCCATCAAGGGGGCTTACGGAAACACCATATATTTT
cdr3_aa: CASSYSIKGAYGNTIYF

d_call: NA
clone_size: NA
v_call: TRBV9
j_call: TRBJ1-1
cdr3_nt: TGTGCCAGCAGCGTAGGCCCCCAGGGACATATGAAAGCTTTCTTT
cdr3_aa: CASSVGPQGHMKAFF

d_call: NA
clone_size: NA
v_call: TRBV10-3
j_call: TRBJ2-3
cdr3_nt: TGTGCCATCAGTCCCCCGACGGGCACAGATACGCAGTATTTT
cdr3_aa: CAISPPTGTDTQYF

d_call: NA
clone_size: NA
v_call: TRBV30
j_call: TRBJ1-2
cdr3_nt: TGTGCCTGGAGCACAGGGATTGTAGGCTACACCTTC
cdr3_aa: CAWSTGIVGYTF

d_call: NA
clone_size: few
v_call: TRBV12-3/TRBV12-4
j_call: TRBJ2-4
cdr3_nt: TGTGCCAGCACCCCTAGTTGGGGGAAAGACATTCAGTACTTC
cdr3_aa: CASTPSWGKDIQYF

d_call: NA
clone_size: NA
v_call: TRBV12-3/TRBV12-4
j_call: TRBJ1-5
cdr3_nt: TGTGCCAGCAGAGGGCAGCAAAATCAGCCCCAGCATTTT
cdr3_aa: CASRGQQNQPQHF

d_call: NA
clone_size: few
v_call: TRBV7-2
j_call: TRBJ1-4
cdr3_nt: TGTGCCAGCAGCATCACAGGTCTTAATGAAAAACTGTTTTTT
cdr3_aa: CASSITGLNEKLFF

d_call: NA
clone_size: many
v_call: TRBV6-2/TRBV6-3
j_call: TRBJ2-1
cdr3_nt: TGTGCCAGCACTTGGGGCAGCTCCTACAATGAGCAGTTCTTC
cdr3_aa: CASTWGSSYNEQFF

d_call: NA
clone_size: NA
v_call: TRBV20-1
j_call: TRBJ1-5
cdr3_nt: TGCAGTGCTAGAGGGGGGGGTTTTCAGCCCCAGCATTTT
cdr3_aa: CSARGGGFQPQHF

d_call: TRBD1
clone_size: many
v_call: TRBV5-1
j_call: TRBJ1-2
cdr3_nt: TGCGCCAGCAGCTTGGGACAGGGGCACGGTGGCTACACCTTC
cdr3_aa: CASSLGQGHGGYTF

d_call: NA
clone_size: NA
v_call: TRBV20-1
j_call: TRBJ2-6
cdr3_nt: TGCAGTGTTAGGCAGCCTGGGGCCAACGTCCTGACTTTC
cdr3_aa: CSVRQPGANVLTF

d_call: NA
clone_size: many
v_call: TRBV18
j_call: TRBJ1-2
cdr3_nt: TGTGCCAGCTCACCATCGGGGAGAAGGACAAGAGTTGATGCCTATGGCTACACCTTC
cdr3_aa: CASSPSGRRTRVDAYGYTF

d_call: TRBD1
clone_size: many
v_call: TRBV5-1
j_call: TRBJ1-2
cdr3_nt: TGCGCCAGCAGCCCCACAGGGGGGGCCCACTATGGCTACACCTTC
cdr3_aa: CASSPTGGAHYGYTF

d_call: NA
clone_size: many
v_call: TRBV12-5
j_call: TRBJ2-7
cdr3_nt: TGTGCTAGTGGTTTGTCCTCCTACGAGCAGTACTTC
cdr3_aa: CASGLSSYEQYF

d_call: NA
clone_size: many
v_call: TRBV28
j_call: TRBJ2-7
cdr3_nt: TGTGCCAGCACCGAGACCCGCGCCTACGAGCAGTACTTC
cdr3_aa: CASTETRAYEQYF

d_call: NA
clone_size: many
v_call: TRBV6-2/TRBV6-3
j_call: TRBJ2-1
cdr3_nt: TGTGCCAGCAGTAAAGGGAGGGGGCGTTTCAATGAGCAGTTCTTC
cdr3_aa: CASSKGRGRFNEQFF